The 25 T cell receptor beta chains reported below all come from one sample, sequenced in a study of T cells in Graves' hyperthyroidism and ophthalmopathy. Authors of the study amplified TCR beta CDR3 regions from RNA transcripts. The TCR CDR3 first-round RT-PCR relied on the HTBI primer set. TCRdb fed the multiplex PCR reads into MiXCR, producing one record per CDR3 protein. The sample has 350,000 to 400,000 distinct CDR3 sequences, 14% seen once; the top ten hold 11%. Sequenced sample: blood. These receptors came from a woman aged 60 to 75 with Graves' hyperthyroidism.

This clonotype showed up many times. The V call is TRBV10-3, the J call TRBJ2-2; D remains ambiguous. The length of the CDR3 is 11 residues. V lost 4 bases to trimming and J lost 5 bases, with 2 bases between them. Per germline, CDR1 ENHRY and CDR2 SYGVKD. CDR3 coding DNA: TGTGCCATCAGTGGAACCGGGGAGCTGTTTTTT. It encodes CAISGTGELFF.

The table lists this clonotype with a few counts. CDR3 coding DNA: TGCAGTGCTAGGGTCGGGGCCGGGTACGAGCAGTACTTC. Translating gives CSARVGAGYEQYF. The chain has TRBV20-1 and TRBJ2-7, with D tentatively TRBD1 or TRBD2 (5 bases each). CDR3 length: 13 amino acids. The germline V gene encodes CDR1 DFQATT and CDR2 SNEGSKA (reference sequence). V shed 3 bases and J shed 4 bases, with 13 bases lying between them.

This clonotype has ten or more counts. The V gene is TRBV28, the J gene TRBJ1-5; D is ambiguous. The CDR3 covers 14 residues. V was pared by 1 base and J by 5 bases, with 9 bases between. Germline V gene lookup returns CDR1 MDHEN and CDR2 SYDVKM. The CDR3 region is CASSLSSADQPQHF. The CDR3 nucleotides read TGTGCCAGCAGTTTATCGTCGGCTGATCAGCCCCAGCATTTT. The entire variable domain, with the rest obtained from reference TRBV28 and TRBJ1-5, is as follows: DVKVTQSSRYLVKRTGEKVFLECVQDMDHENMFWYRQDPGLGLRLIYFSYDVKMKEKGDIPEGYSVSREKKERFSLILESASTNQTSMYLCASSLSSADQPQHFGDGTRLSIL.

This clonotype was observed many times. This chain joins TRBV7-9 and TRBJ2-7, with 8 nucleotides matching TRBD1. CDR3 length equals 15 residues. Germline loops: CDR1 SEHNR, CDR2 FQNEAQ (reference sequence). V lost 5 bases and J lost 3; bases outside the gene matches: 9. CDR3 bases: TGTGCCAGCAGCACCCTGACAGGGGTCATCTACGAGCAGTACTTC. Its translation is CASSTLTGVIYEQYF.

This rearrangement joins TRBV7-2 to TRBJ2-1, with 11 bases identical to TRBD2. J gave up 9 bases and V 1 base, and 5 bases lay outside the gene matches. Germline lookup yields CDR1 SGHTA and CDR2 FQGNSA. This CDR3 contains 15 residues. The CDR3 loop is CASSLVAGGGGEQFF. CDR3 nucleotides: TGTGCCAGCAGCTTAGTAGCGGGAGGGGGCGGTGAGCAGTTCTTC.

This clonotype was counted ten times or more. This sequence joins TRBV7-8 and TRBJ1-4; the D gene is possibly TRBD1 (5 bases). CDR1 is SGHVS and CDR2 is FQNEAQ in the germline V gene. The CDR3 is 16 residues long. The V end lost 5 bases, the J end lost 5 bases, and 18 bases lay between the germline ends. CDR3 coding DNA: TGTGCCAGCAGCCCCGGAGAGGGGCTAAGGAATGAAAAACTGTTTTTT. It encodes CASSPGEGLRNEKLFF. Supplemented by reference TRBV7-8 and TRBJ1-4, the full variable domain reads GAGVSQSPRYKVAKRGQDVALRCDPISGHVSLFWYQQALGQGPEFLTYFQNEAQLDKSGLPSDRFFAERPEGSVSTLKIQRTQQEDSAVYLCASSPGEGLRNEKLFFGSGTQLSVL.

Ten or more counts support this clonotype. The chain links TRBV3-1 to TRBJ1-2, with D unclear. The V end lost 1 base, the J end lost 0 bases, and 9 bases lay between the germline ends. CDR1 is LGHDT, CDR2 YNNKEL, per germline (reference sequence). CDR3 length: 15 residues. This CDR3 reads CASSQGTDSNYGYTF. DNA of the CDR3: TGTGCCAGCAGCCAAGGAACAGACTCTAACTATGGCTACACCTTC.

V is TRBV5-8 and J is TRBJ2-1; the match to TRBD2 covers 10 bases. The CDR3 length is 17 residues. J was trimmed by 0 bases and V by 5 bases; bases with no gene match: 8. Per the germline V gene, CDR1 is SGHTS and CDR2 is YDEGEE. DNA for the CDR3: TGTGCCAGCAGGGACCGGACTAGCGGACACTCCTACAATGAGCAGTTCTTC. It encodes CASRDRTSGHSYNEQFF.

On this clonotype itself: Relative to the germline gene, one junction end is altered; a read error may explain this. The CDR3 loop is CAGSITRADPEAFF. For the CDR3, the DNA is TGTGCCGGCAGCATTACGAGGGCAGACCCTGAAGCTTTCTTT. The V call is TRBV7-9, the J call TRBJ1-1; D not certain. Germline assignment: CDR1 SEHNR and CDR2 FQNEAQ (reference sequence). This CDR3 is built from 14 residues.

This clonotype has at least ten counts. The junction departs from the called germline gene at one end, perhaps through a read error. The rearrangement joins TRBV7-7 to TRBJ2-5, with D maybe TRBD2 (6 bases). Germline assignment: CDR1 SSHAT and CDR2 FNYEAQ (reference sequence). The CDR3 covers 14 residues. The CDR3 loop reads CASSQLQGGETQYF. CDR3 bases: TGTGCTAGCAGCCAACTTCAGGGAGGCGAGACCCAGTACTTC.

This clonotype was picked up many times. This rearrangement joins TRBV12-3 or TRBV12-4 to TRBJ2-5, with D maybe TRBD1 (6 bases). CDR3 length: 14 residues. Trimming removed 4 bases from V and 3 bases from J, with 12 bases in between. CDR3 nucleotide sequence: TGTGCCAGCAGTTCGTGGGGGCAGGAAGAGACCCAGTACTTC. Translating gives CASSSWGQEETQYF.

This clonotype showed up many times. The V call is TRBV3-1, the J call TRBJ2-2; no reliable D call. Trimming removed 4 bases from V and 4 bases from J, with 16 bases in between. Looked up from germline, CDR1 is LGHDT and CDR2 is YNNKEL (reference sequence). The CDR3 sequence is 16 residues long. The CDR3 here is CASSPTPGLGTGELFF. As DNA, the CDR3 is TGTGCCAGCAGCCCGACCCCCGGGCTCGGCACCGGGGAGCTGTTTTTT.

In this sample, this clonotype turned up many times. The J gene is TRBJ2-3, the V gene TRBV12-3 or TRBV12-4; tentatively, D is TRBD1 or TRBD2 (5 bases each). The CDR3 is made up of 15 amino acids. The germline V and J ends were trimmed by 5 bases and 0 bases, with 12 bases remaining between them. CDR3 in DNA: TGTGCCAGCAGTACTACCCGGGACAGCACAGATACGCAGTATTTT. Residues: CASSTTRDSTDTQYF.

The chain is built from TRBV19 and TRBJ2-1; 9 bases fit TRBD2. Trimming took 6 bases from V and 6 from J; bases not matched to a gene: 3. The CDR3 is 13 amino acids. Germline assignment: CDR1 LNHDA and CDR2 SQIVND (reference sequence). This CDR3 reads CASRTSGFNEQFF. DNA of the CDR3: TGTGCCAGTAGGACTAGCGGTTTCAATGAGCAGTTCTTC.

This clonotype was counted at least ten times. The CDR3 region has the DNA TGTGCCAGCAGTCCTGACAGGGGGCTCGGAAACACCATATATTTT. Its translation is CASSPDRGLGNTIYF. The chain is built from TRBV12-3 or TRBV12-4 and TRBJ1-3, with TRBD1 matching over 10 bases. Trimming at V came to 5 bases and at J to 4 bases, leaving 5 bases not matched to a gene. The CDR3 sequence is 15 residues long.

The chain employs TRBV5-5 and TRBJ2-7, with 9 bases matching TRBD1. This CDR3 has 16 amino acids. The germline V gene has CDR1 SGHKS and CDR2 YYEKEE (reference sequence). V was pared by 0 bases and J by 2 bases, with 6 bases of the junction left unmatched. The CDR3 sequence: CASSLVPGQGAYEQYF. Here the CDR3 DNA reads TGTGCCAGCAGCTTGGTGCCGGGACAGGGCGCCTACGAGCAGTACTTC.

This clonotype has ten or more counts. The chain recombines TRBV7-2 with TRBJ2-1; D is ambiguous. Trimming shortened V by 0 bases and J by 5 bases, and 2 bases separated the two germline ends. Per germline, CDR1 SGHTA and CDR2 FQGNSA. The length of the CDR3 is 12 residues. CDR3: CASSLADNEQFF. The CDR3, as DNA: TGTGCCAGCAGCTTAGCCGACAATGAGCAGTTCTTC.

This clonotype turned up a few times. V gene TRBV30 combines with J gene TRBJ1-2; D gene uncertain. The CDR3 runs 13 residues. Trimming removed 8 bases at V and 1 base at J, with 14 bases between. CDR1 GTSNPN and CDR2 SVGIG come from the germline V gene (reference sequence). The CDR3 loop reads CASGLGVNYGYTF. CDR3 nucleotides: TGTGCCAGCGGCCTCGGGGTTAACTATGGCTACACCTTC.

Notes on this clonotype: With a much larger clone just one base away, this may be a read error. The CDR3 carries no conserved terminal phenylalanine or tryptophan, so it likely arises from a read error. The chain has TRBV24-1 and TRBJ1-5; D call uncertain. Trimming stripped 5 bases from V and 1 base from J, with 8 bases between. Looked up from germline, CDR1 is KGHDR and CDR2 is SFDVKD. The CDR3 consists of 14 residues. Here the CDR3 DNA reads TGTGCCACCAGTGGGGGTCAGAGCAATCAGCCCCAGCATCTT. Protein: CATSGGQSNQPQHL.

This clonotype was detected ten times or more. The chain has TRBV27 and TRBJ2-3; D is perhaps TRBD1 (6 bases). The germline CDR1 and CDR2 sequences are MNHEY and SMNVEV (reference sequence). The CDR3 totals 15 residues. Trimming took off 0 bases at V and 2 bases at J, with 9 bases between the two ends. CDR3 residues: CASSLSGGLTDTQYF. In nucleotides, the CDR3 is TGTGCCAGCAGTTTATCTGGGGGCCTCACAGATACGCAGTATTTT.

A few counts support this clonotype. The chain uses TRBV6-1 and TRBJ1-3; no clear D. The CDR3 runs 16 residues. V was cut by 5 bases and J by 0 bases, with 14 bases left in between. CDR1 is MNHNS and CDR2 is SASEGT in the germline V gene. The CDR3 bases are TGTGCCAGCAGTTATGTTAGCCCTAGCTCTGGAAACACCATATATTTT. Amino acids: CASSYVSPSSGNTIYF.

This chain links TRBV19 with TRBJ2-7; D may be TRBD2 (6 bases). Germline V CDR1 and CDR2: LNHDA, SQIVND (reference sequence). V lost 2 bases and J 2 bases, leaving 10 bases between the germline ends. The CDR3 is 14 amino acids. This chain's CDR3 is CASSIQEGPYEQYF. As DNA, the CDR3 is TGTGCCAGTAGTATACAGGAGGGGCCCTACGAGCAGTACTTC. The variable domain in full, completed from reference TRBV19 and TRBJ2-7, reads DGGITQSPKYLFRKEGQNVTLSCEQNLNHDAMYWYRQDPGQGLRLIYYSQIVNDFQKGDIAEGYSVSREKKESFPLTVTSAQKNPTAFYLCASSIQEGPYEQYFGPGTRLTVT.

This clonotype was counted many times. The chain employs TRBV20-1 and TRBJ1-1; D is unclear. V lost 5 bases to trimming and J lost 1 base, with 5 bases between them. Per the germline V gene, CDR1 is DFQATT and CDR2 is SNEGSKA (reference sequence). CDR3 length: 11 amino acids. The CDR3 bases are TGCAGTGCTTTGAAGAACACTGAAGCTTTCTTT. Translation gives CSALKNTEAFF.

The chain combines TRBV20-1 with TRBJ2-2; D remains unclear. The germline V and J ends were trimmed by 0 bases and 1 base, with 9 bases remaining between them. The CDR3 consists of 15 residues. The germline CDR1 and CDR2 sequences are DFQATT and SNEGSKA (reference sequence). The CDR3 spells CSARDKAENTGELFF. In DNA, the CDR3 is TGCAGTGCTAGAGATAAAGCAGAGAACACCGGGGAGCTGTTTTTT.

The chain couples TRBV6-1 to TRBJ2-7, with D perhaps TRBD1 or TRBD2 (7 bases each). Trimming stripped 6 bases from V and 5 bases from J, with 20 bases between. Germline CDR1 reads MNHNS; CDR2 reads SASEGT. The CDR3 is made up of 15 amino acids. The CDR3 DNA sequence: TGTGCCAGCAGGACCACGACAGGGAGGGTACACGAGCAGTACTTC. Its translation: CASRTTTGRVHEQYF.